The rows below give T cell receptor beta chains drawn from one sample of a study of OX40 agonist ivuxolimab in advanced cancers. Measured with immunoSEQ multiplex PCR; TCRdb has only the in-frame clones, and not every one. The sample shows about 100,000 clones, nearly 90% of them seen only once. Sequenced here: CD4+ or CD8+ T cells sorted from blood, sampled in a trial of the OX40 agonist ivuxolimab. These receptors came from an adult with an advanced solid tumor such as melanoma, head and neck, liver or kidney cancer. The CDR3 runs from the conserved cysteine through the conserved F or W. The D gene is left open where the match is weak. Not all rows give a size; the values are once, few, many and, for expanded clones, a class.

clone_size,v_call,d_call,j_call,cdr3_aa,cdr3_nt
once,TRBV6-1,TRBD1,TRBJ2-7,CASSESLGQGPPYEQYF,TGTGCCAGCAGTGAATCCCTCGGACAGGGGCCCCCCTACGAGCAGTACTTC
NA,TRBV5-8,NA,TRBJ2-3,CASSLLGTTDTQYF,TGTGCCAGCAGCTTGTTAGGGACCACAGATACGCAGTATTTT
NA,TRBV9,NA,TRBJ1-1,CASSVDPGVTEAFF,TGTGCCAGCAGCGTAGATCCAGGGGTTACTGAAGCTTTCTTT
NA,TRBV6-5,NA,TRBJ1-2,CASSEDHRSKGYTF,TGTGCCAGCAGTGAGGACCACCGGTCGAAAGGCTACACCTTC
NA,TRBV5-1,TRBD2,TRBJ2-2,CASSLGLAGVGELFF,TGCGCCAGCAGCTTAGGACTAGCGGGAGTCGGGGAGCTGTTTTTT
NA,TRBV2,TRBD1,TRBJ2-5,CASSTQRNRGPSYQETQYF,TGTGCCAGCAGTACACAAAGGAACAGGGGGCCCTCGTACCAAGAGACCCAGTACTTC
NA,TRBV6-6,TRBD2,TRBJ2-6,CASRPGTSIANVLTF,TGTGCCAGCAGACCCGGGACTAGCATCGCCAACGTCCTGACTTTC
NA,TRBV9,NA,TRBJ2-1,CASSYLTGWGGDEQFF,TGTGCCAGCAGCTACCTAACGGGATGGGGTGGGGATGAGCAGTTCTTC
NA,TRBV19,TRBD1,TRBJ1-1,CASTARWTGVTEAFF,TGTGCCAGTACGGCCCGCTGGACAGGGGTGACTGAAGCTTTCTTT
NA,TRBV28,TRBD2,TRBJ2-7,CASSLFILAGGPGCEQYF,TGTGCCAGCAGTTTATTCATACTAGCGGGAGGGCCCGGGTGCGAGCAGTACTTC
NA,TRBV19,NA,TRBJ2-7,CASSQRRGDEQYF,TGTGCCAGTAGTCAGCGGAGGGGGGACGAGCAGTACTTC
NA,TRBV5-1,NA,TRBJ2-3,CASSEGRVGAQYF,TGCGCCAGCAGCGAAGGTAGGGTCGGTGCGCAGTATTTT
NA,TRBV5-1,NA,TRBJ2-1,CASSLGGHYNEQFF,TGCGCCAGCAGCTTGGGGGGACACTACAATGAGCAGTTCTTC
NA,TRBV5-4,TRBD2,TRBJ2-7,CASSSGSGSIYEQYF,TGTGCCAGCAGCTCGGGTAGCGGGAGTATCTACGAGCAGTACTTC
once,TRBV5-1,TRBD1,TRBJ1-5,CASSEGQANQPQHF,TGCGCCAGCAGCGAGGGACAGGCGAATCAGCCCCAGCATTTT
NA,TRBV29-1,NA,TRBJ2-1,CSVEGRQVIYNEQFF,TGCAGCGTTGAAGGGAGACAGGTTATTTACAATGAGCAGTTCTTC
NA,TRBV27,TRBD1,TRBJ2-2,CASSLLTGGTGRNTGELFF,TGTGCCAGCAGTTTATTGACCGGGGGGACAGGGCGGAACACCGGGGAGCTGTTTTTT
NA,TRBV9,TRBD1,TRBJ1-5,CASSVGDSYQPQHF,TGTGCCAGCAGCGTAGGGGACAGTTATCAGCCCCAGCATTTT
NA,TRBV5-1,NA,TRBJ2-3,CASSLIDLTTPSTQYF,TGCGCCAGCAGCTTGATCGACTTGACGACCCCCAGTACGCAGTATTTT
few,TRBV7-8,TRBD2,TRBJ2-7,CASSLRLAGAYEQYF,TGTGCCAGCAGCTTAAGGCTAGCGGGAGCCTACGAGCAGTACTTC
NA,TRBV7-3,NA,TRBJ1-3,CASSKVAASNTIYF,TGTGCCAGCAGCAAAGTCGCGGCGAGCAACACCATATATTTT
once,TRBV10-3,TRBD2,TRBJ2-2,CAIKGSGDTGELFF,TGTGCCATCAAGGGTAGCGGGGACACCGGGGAGCTGTTTTTT
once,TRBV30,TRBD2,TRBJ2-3,CAWSVDPVAGVGDTQYF,TGTGCCTGGAGTGTAGACCCCGTTGCGGGGGTGGGCGATACGCAGTATTTT
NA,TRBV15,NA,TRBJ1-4,CATSRQRINEKLFF,TGTGCCACCAGCAGACAGAGGATTAATGAAAAACTGTTTTTT
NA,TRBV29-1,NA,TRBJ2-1,CSVEIVGRFYSYNEQFF,TGCAGCGTTGAGATTGTGGGCAGGTTCTACTCGTACAATGAGCAGTTCTTC
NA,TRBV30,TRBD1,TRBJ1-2,CAWSVPTFGTGIYGYTF,TGTGCCTGGAGTGTACCAACCTTTGGGACAGGCATCTATGGCTACACCTTC
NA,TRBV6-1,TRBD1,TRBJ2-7,CASSRTGRYEQYF,TGTGCCAGCAGTCGGACAGGGCGGTACGAGCAGTACTTC
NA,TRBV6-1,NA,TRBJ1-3,CASRPTHDIRNTIYF,TGTGCCAGCAGACCTACACACGACATTAGAAACACCATATATTTT
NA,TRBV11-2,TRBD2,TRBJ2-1,CASSTPGTSGRNEQFF,TGTGCCAGCAGCACCCCCGGGACTAGCGGGAGGAATGAGCAGTTCTTC
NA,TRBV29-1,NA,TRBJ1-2,CSVDGSFRDSWHGYTF,TGCAGCGTTGATGGGTCTTTCCGAGACTCATGGCATGGCTACACCTTC
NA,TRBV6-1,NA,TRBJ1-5,CASSTGNNQPQHF,TGTGCCAGCAGCACAGGGAACAATCAGCCCCAGCATTTT
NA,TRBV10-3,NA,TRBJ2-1,CAISESVGSYNEQFF,TGTGCCATCAGTGAGTCGGTCGGTAGTTACAATGAGCAGTTCTTC
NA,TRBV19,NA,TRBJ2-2,CASSIKVGELFF,TGTGCCAGTAGTATTAAGGTCGGGGAGCTGTTTTTT
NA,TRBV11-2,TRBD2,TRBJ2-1,CASSLDGGGYNEQFF,TGTGCCAGCAGCTTAGATGGGGGGGGCTACAATGAGCAGTTCTTC
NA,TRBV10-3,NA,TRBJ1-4,CAIGGASNEKLFF,TGTGCCATCGGAGGAGCTAGTAATGAAAAACTGTTTTTT
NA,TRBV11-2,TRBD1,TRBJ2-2,CASSGGQGRAGELFF,TGTGCCAGCAGCGGAGGACAGGGGAGGGCCGGGGAGCTGTTTTTT